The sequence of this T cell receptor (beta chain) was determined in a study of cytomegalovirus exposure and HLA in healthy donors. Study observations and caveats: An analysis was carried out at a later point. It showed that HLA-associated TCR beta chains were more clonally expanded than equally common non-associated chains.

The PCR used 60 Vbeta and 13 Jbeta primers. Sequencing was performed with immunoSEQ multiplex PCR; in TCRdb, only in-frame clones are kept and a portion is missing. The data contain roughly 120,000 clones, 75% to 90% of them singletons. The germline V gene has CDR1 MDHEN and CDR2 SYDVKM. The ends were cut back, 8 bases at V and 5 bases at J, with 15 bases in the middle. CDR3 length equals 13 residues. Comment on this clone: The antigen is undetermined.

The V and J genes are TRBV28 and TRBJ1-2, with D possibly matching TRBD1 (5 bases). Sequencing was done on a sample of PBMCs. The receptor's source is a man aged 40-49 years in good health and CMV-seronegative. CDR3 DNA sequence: TGTGCCAGCTCCGGGACTTACGAATATGGCTACACCTTC. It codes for CASSGTYEYGYTF.